The T cell receptor beta chain under discussion was sequenced for a study of naive and memory T cell subsets. Study observations and caveats: Especially in CD8 cells, naive repertoires contained a few larger clonotypes, possibly CD45RA-re-expressing memory cells. Findings for naive and memory subsets could not be checked against ground truth.

Overnight CMV lysate stimulation of fresh PBMCs defined donor CMV status by CD4+ IFNgamma. The beta constant-region primer was an equimolar mix of two oligonucleotides covering TRBC1 and TRBC2. Four rounds of PCR amplified the ligated cDNA using nested alpha and beta constant-region primers plus SP2. One entry per CDR3 protein, called by TCRdb with MiXCR from the UMI-ligation and nested PCR reads. Among around 140,000 distinct CDR3 sequences listed, 15% to 20% were seen once. The CDR3 is 17 residues long. Trimming took 0 bases from V and 4 from J, leaving 15 bases between them. Germline V lookup: CDR1 LGHNA, CDR2 YSLEER. This clonotype was seen at least ten times. The antigen remains undetermined.

The sample consisted of naive CD8+ T cells from blood. This chain connects TRBV4-3 to TRBJ2-2, with D perhaps matching TRBD1 or TRBD2 (5 bases each). The source is a human donor in good health. The CDR3 loop is CASSQEGRGGFTGELFF. DNA of the CDR3: TGCGCCAGCAGCCAAGAGGGTCGGGGCGGATTCACCGGGGAGCTGTTTTTT.